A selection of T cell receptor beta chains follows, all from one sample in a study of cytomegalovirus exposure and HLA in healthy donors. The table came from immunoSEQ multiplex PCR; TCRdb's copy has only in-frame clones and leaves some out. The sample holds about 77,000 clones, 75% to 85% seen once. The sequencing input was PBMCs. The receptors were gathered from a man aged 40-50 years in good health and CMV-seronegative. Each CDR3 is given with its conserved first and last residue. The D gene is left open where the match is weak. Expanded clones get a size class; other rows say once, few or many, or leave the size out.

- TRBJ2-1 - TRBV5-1 CASSLAVRTYNEQFF TGCGCCAGCAGCTTGGCCGTGAGGACCTACAATGAGCAGTTCTTC
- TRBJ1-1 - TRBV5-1 CASSLAGGKAEAFF TGCGCCAGCAGCTTGGCTGGGGGCAAGGCTGAAGCTTTCTTT
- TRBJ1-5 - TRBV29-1 CSVQEGSNQPQHF TGCAGCGTCCAGGAGGGTAGCAATCAGCCCCAGCATTTT
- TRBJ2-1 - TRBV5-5 CASSSGFTFYNEQFF TGTGCCAGCAGTTCCGGTTTTACTTTCTACAATGAGCAGTTCTTC
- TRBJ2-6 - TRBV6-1 CASSEEEGTGANVLTF TGTGCCAGCAGTGAAGAGGAGGGGACTGGGGCCAACGTCCTGACTTTC
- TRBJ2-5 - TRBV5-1 CASSLRSSETQYF TGCGCCAGCAGCTTGAGAAGCTCGGAGACCCAGTACTTC
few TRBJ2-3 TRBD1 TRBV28 CASSSGQGSLGDTQYF TGTGCCAGCAGTTCAGGACAGGGATCTTTAGGCGATACGCAGTATTTT
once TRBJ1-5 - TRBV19 CASSIGPGSQPQHF TGTGCCAGTAGTATAGGTCCAGGTTCTCAGCCCCAGCATTTT
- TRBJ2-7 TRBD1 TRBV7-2 CASSFGTGIHEQYF TGTGCCAGCAGCTTCGGGACAGGGATCCACGAGCAGTACTTC
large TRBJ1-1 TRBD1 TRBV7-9 CASTWDRENTEAFF TGTGCCAGCACCTGGGACAGGGAAAACACTGAAGCTTTCTTT
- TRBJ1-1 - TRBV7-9 CASSAQGGPNTEAFF TGTGCCAGCAGCGCCCAAGGGGGACCGAACACTGAAGCTTTCTTT
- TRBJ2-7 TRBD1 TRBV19 CASSRRDRGLDEQYF TGTGCCAGTAGTCGCCGGGACAGGGGGCTCGACGAGCAGTACTTC
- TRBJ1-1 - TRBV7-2 CASGPSIQGVLTNTEAFF TGTGCCAGCGGTCCTTCGATACAGGGTGTTCTAACGAACACTGAAGCTTTCTTT
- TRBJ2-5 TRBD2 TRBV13 CASSLGRGGAETQYF TGTGCCAGCAGCTTGGGGCGGGGGGGCGCGGAGACCCAGTACTTC
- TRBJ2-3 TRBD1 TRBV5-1 CASSSFFGQGDTQYF TGCGCCAGCAGCTCATTTTTCGGACAGGGGGATACGCAGTATTTT
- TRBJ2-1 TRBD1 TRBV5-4 CASSLDSGTASYNEQFF TGTGCCAGCAGCTTGGATTCCGGGACAGCCTCTTACAATGAGCAGTTCTTC
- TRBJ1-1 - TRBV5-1 CASSLAGGVNTEAFF TGCGCCAGCAGCTTGGCCGGGGGGGTGAACACTGAAGCTTTCTTT
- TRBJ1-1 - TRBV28 CASSLQGRGTEAFF TGTGCCAGCAGCCTGCAAGGCAGGGGAACTGAAGCTTTCTTT
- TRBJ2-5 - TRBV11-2 CASSSGATQYF TGTGCCAGCAGCTCAGGGGCAACCCAGTACTTC
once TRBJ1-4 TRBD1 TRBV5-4 CASSDNRGVGEKLFF TGTGCCAGCAGCGACAACAGGGGGGTGGGAGAAAAACTGTTTTTT
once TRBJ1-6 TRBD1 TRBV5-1 CASNDRDHSPLHF TGCGCCAGCAACGACAGGGACCATTCACCCCTCCACTTT
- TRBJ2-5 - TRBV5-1 CASSLGSGEETQYF TGCGCCAGCAGCTTGGGGTCAGGGGAAGAGACCCAGTACTTC
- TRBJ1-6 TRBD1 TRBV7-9 CASSLYWTGSGSPLHF TGTGCCAGCAGCCTGTACTGGACAGGGAGCGGTTCACCCCTCCACTTT
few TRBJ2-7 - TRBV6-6 CASSGGPDEQYF TGTGCCAGCAGTGGAGGTCCAGACGAGCAGTACTTC
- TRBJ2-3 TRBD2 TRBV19 CASSILGSGGHPDTQYF TGTGCCAGTAGTATCTTGGGGAGCGGGGGGCATCCAGATACGCAGTATTTT
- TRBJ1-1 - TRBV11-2 CASSFTPNTEAFF TGTGCCAGCAGTTTTACACCGAACACTGAAGCTTTCTTT
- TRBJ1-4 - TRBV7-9 CASTPRGASEKLFF TGTGCCAGCACCCCACGGGGGGCCAGTGAAAAACTGTTTTTT
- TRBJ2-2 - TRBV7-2 CASNNVRGDRLFF TGTGCCAGCAACAACGTGAGGGGGGACAGGCTGTTTTTT
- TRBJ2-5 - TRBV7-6 CASSLGRTENQETQYF TGTGCCAGCAGCTTAGGTCGAACGGAGAACCAAGAGACCCAGTACTTC
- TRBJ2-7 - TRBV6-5 CASRRYTQTVEQYF TGTGCCAGCAGACGGTATACTCAGACAGTCGAGCAGTACTTC
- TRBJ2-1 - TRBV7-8 CASSLGQYNEQFF TGTGCCAGCAGCTTAGGGCAATACAATGAGCAGTTCTTC
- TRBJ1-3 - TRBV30 CAWRGAAGNTIYF TGTGCCTGGAGAGGGGCGGCTGGAAACACCATATATTTT
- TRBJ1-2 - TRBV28 CASSFLQGAEGYTF TGTGCCAGCAGTTTTTTACAGGGAGCGGAGGGCTACACCTTC
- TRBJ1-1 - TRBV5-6 CASSLKYGNTEAFF TGTGCCAGCAGCTTGAAGTACGGGAACACTGAAGCTTTCTTT
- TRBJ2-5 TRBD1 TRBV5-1 CASSLSGTGEETQYF TGCGCCAGCAGCTTATCCGGGACAGGGGAAGAGACCCAGTACTTC
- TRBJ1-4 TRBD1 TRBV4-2 CASSPGQGGSNEKLFF TGTGCCAGCAGCCCGGGACAGGGGGGGTCGAATGAAAAACTGTTTTTT
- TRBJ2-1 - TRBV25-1 CASSPLDRSPKLSVEQFF TGTGCCAGCAGTCCCCTTGACAGATCCCCCAAATTATCGGTTGAGCAGTTCTTC
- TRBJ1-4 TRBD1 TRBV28 CARSLWGDSIQEKLFF TGTGCCCGCAGTTTATGGGGGGACAGTATCCAGGAAAAACTGTTTTTT